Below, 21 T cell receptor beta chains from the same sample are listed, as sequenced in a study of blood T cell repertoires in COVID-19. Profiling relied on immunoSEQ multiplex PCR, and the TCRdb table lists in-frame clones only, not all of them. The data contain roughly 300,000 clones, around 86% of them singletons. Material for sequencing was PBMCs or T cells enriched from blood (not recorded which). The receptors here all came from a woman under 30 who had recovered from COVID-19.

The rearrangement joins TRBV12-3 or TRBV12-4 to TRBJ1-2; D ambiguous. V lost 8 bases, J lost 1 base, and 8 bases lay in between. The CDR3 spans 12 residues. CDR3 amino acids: CASAGRNYGYTF. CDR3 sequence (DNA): TGTGCCAGCGCAGGCCGTAACTATGGCTACACCTTC.

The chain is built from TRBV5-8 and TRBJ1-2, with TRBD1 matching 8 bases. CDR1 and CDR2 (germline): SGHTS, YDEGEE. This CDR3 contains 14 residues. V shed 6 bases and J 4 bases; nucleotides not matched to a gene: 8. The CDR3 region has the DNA TGTGCCAGCAACCTAGGGGACAGGCCCTATGGCTACACCTTC. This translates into CASNLGDRPYGYTF. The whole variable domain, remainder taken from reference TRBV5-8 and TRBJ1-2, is EAGVTQSPTHLIKTRGQQATLRCSPISGHTSVYWYQQALGLGLQFLLWYDEGEERNRGNFPPRFSGRQFPNYSSELNVNALELEDSALYLCASNLGDRPYGYTFGSGTRLTVV.

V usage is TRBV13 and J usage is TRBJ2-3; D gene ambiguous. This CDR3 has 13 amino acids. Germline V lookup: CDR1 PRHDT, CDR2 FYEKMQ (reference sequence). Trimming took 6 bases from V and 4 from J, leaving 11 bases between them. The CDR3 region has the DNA TGTGCCAGCAGTTTTCGAGCCTCAGATACGCAGTATTTT. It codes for CASSFRASDTQYF.

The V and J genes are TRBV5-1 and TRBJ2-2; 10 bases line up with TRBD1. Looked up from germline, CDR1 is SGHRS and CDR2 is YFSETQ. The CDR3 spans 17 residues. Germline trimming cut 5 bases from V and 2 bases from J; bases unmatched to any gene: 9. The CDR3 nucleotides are TGCGCCAGCAGACGACAGGGGGCGACCATAAACACCGGGGAGCTGTTTTTT. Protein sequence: CASRRQGATINTGELFF.

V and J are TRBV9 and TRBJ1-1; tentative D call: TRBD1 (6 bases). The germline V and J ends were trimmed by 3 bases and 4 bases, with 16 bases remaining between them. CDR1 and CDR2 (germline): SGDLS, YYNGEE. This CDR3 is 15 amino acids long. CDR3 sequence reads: CASSALTGAGTEAFF. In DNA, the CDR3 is TGTGCCAGCAGCGCCCTGACAGGCGCAGGCACTGAAGCTTTCTTT. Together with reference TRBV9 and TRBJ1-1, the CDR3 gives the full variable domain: DSGVTQTPKHLITATGQRVTLRCSPRSGDLSVYWYQQSLDQGLQFLIQYYNGEERAKGNILERFSAQQFPDLHSELNLSSLELGDSALYFCASSALTGAGTEAFFGQGTRLTVV.

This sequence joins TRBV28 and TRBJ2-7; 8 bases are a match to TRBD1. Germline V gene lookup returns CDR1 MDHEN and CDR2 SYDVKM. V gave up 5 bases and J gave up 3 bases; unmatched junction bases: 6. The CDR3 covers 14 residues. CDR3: CASSPGGRDYEQYF. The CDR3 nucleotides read TGTGCCAGCAGTCCAGGGGGCAGGGACTACGAGCAGTACTTC.

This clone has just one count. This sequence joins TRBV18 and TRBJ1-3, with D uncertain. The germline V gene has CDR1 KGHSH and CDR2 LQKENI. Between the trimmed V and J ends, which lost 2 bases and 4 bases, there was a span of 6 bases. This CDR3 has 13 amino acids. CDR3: CASSPAVGNTIYF. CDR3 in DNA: TGTGCCAGCTCACCAGCAGTGGGAAACACCATATATTTT.

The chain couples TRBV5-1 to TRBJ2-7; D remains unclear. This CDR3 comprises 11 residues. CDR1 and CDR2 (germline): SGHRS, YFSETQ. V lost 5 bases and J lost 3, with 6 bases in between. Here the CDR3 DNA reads TGCGCCAGCAGTTCCCTCTACGAGCAGTACTTC. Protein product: CASSSLYEQYF.

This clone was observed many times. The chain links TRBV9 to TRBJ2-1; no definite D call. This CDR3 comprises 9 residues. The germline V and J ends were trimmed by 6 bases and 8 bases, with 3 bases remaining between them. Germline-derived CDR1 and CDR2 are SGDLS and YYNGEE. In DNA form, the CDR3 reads TGTGCCAGCATAGATGAGCAGTTCTTC. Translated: CASIDEQFF.

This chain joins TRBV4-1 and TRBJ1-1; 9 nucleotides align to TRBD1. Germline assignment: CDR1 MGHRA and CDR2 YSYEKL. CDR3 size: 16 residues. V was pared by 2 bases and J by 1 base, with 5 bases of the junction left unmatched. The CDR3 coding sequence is TGCGCCAGCAGCCAATTGCCGGGACAGGGGAACACTGAAGCTTTCTTT. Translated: CASSQLPGQGNTEAFF.

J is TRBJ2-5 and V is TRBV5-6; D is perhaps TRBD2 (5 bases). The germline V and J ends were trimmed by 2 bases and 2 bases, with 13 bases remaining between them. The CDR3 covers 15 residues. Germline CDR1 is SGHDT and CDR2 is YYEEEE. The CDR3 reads CASSLFASTQETQYF. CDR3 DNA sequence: TGTGCCAGCAGCTTATTCGCTAGCACACAAGAGACCCAGTACTTC.

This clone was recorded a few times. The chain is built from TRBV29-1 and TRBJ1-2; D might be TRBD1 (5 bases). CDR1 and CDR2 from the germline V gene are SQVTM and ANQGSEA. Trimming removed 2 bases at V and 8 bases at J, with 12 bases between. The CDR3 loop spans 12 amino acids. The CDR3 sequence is CSVEWGGAGYTF. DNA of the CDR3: TGCAGCGTTGAATGGGGCGGGGCCGGCTACACCTTC.

The CDR3 region is CASSLRDREAEQYF. In DNA form, the CDR3 reads TGTGCCAGCAGTCTCCGGGACAGGGAGGCCGAGCAGTACTTC. The chain employs TRBV6-5 and TRBJ2-7; 9 bases fit TRBD1. V trimming: 5 bases; J trimming: 6 bases; junction bases outside the gene matches: 8. Germline lookup yields CDR1 MNHEY and CDR2 SVGAGI. The CDR3 consists of 14 residues.

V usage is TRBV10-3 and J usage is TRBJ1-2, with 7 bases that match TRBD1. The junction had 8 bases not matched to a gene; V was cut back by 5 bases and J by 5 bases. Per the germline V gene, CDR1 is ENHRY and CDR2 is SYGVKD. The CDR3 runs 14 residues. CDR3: CAISSNRGEYGYTF. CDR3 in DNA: TGTGCCATCAGTTCCAACAGGGGAGAGTATGGCTACACCTTC.

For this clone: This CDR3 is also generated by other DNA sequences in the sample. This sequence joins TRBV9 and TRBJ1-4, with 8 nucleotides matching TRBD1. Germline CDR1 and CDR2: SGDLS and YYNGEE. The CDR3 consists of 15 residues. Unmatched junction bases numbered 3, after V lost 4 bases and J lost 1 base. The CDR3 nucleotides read TGTGCCAGCAGCCGCGGACAGGGAACTAATGAAAAACTGTTTTTT. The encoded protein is CASSRGQGTNEKLFF. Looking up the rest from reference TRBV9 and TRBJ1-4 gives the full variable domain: DSGVTQTPKHLITATGQRVTLRCSPRSGDLSVYWYQQSLDQGLQFLIQYYNGEERAKGNILERFSAQQFPDLHSELNLSSLELGDSALYFCASSRGQGTNEKLFFGSGTQLSVL.

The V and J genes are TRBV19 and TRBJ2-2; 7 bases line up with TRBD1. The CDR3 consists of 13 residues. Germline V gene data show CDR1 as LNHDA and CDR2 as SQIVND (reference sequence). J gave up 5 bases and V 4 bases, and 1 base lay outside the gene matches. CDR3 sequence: CASSTGQTGELFF. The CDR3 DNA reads TGTGCCAGTAGTACGGGACAGACCGGGGAGCTGTTTTTT.

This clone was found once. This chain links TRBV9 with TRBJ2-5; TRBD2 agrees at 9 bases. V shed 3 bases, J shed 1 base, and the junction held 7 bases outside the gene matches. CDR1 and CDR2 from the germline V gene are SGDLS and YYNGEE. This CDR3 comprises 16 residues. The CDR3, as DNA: TGTGCCAGCAGCGGGGACAGCGGGGGGTTCCAAGAGACCCAGTACTTC. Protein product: CASSGDSGGFQETQYF. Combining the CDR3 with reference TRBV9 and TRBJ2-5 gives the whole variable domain DSGVTQTPKHLITATGQRVTLRCSPRSGDLSVYWYQQSLDQGLQFLIQYYNGEERAKGNILERFSAQQFPDLHSELNLSSLELGDSALYFCASSGDSGGFQETQYFGPGTRLLVL.

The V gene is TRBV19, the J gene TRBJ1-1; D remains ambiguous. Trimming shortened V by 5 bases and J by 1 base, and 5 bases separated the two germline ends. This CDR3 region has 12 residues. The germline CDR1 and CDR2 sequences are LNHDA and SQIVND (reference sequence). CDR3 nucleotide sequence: TGTGCCAGTAGTTCAGGGAACACTGAAGCTTTCTTT. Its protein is CASSSGNTEAFF. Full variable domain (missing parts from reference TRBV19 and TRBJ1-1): DGGITQSPKYLFRKEGQNVTLSCEQNLNHDAMYWYRQDPGQGLRLIYYSQIVNDFQKGDIAEGYSVSREKKESFPLTVTSAQKNPTAFYLCASSSGNTEAFFGQGTRLTVV.

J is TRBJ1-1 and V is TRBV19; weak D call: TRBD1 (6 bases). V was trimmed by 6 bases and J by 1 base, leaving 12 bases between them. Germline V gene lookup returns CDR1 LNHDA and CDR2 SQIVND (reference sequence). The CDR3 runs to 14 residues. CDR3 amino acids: CASREARGNTEAFF. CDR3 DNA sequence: TGTGCCAGTAGAGAAGCCAGGGGGAACACTGAAGCTTTCTTT.

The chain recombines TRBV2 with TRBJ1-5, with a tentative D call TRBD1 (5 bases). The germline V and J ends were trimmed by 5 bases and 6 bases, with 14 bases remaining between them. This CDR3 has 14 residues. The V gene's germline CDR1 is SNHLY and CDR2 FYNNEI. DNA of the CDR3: TGTGCCAGCAGTAGACAGACACTTGGTCAGCCCCAGCATTTT. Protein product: CASSRQTLGQPQHF.

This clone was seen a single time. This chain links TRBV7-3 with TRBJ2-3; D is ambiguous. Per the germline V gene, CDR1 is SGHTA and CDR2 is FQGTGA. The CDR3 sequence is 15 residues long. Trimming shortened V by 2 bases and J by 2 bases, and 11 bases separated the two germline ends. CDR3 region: CASSLQEGPTDTQYF. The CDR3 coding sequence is TGTGCCAGCAGCTTACAGGAAGGCCCCACAGATACGCAGTATTTT.